This is a list of T cell receptor beta chains from one sample in a study of spatial heterogeneity in lung cancer. From the 5' RACE reads, TCRdb called clonotypes with MiXCR, one entry per CDR3 protein. The sample comprises approximately 43,000 distinct CDR3 sequences, about 10% of which are singletons, and roughly 18% rests with the top ten. Sample: PBMCs, taken at follow-up. Receptors were obtained from a female donor with early-stage non-small cell lung cancer. Both conserved end residues are part of each CDR3. Some rows mark clone size as missing; the rest say once, few, many or name a class of expanded clone.

j_call,v_call,clone_size,cdr3_aa
TRBJ1-1,TRBV7-3,many,CASSQPPSTEAFF
TRBJ2-3,TRBV29-1,-,CSDLRGGADTQYF
TRBJ2-5,TRBV7-2,many,CASSYQVGQETQYF
TRBJ2-1,TRBV6-2/TRBV6-3,many,CASRPGLARYEQFF
TRBJ1-5,TRBV12-3/TRBV12-4,few,CASRPSPRGPQHF
TRBJ1-3,TRBV28,many,CASSLSTGGVNTIYF
TRBJ1-2,TRBV6-1,-,CASNVQGAGYTF
TRBJ1-1,TRBV11-3,many,CASSSRTRGEAFF
TRBJ2-1,TRBV11-2,many,CASSLLRAANEQFF
TRBJ1-2,TRBV5-1,-,CASSLGTNRGLGYTF
TRBJ2-1,TRBV7-9,-,CASSFGLAGSNEQFF
TRBJ2-3,TRBV14,-,CASSPQTSGPYTDTQYF
TRBJ2-5,TRBV7-2,few,CASSRGTASQETQYF
TRBJ1-5,TRBV3-1,many,CASSQARGQPQHF
TRBJ1-6,TRBV28,few,CASSSILRQSSYNSPLHF
TRBJ2-7,TRBV30,few,CAWSGGTSGGNEQYF
TRBJ2-2,TRBV30,-,CAWSGDSTGELFF
TRBJ1-5,TRBV15,-,CATSRDGLNQPQHF
TRBJ2-2,TRBV19,few,CASSLSGGPVDGELFF
TRBJ1-5,TRBV29-1,few,CSVRVDPGDYQPQHF
TRBJ2-1,TRBV5-1,few,CASSLGGQGEEQFF
TRBJ2-5,TRBV19,-,CASSKGSQETQYF
TRBJ1-6,TRBV20-1,few,CSARSPQETYNSPLHF
TRBJ2-3,TRBV2,-,CASSPGLPCTDTQYF
TRBJ2-5,TRBV6-1,many,CASSVGGGTSEETQYF
TRBJ1-6,TRBV9,few,CASSAGFSPLHF
TRBJ1-1,TRBV27,-,CASSPRQGASGEDTEAFF
TRBJ2-4,TRBV5-1,-,CASSRPSGDNIQYF
TRBJ2-7,TRBV2,few,CASARGQGVIYEQYF
TRBJ2-3,TRBV5-1,many,CASSLEGSDTQYF
TRBJ2-1,TRBV4-3,many,CASSQDPSGTEQFF
TRBJ2-5,TRBV5-1,-,CASTPIPQETQYF
TRBJ2-5,TRBV11-1,-,CASSLAQGAGTQYF